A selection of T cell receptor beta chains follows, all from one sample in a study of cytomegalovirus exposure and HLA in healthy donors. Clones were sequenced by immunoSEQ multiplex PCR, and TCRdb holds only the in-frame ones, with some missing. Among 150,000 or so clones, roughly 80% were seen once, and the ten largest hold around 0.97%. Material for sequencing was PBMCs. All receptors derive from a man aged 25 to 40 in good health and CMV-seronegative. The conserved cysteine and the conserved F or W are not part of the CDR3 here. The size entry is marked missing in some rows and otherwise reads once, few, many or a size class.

CDR3: ASSLGPRLTEGIYEQY
size: .
V: TRBV7-2
J: TRBJ2-7

CDR3: AWRARRTGVYGYT
size: .
V: TRBV30
J: TRBJ1-2

CDR3: AKGRVGGGELF
size: .
V: TRBV30
J: TRBJ2-2

CDR3: ASSESSRGTYEQY
size: .
V: TRBV10-1
J: TRBJ2-7

CDR3: ASSLWRELIGELF
size: .
V: TRBV5-5
J: TRBJ2-2

CDR3: ASSIWGGDGYYEQY
size: few
V: TRBV19
J: TRBJ2-7

CDR3: ASSLDRIYGYT
size: .
V: TRBV7-9
J: TRBJ1-2

CDR3: ASSQVEGGTEAF
size: .
V: TRBV4-2
J: TRBJ1-1

CDR3: ASNTLGTGEYEQY
size: .
V: TRBV11-2
J: TRBJ2-7

CDR3: ASSQPNRGPRGTQY
size: few
V: TRBV4-1
J: TRBJ2-5

CDR3: ASSHGLAGAAYNEQF
size: .
V: TRBV7-6
J: TRBJ2-1

CDR3: ASTGGTMNTGELF
size: .
V: TRBV9
J: TRBJ2-2

CDR3: ASSLFVGLAYEQY
size: few
V: TRBV7-2
J: TRBJ2-7

CDR3: ASSHSNSPLH
size: .
V: TRBV7-2
J: TRBJ1-6

CDR3: ASSLSAGSLSPQH
size: .
V: TRBV28
J: TRBJ1-5

CDR3: ASSVQGGGTSYNEQF
size: .
V: TRBV9
J: TRBJ2-1

CDR3: ASSQETGRGNEKLF
size: .
V: TRBV4-1
J: TRBJ1-4

CDR3: ASSWASYNEQF
size: .
V: TRBV27
J: TRBJ2-1

CDR3: ASSPGVGELF
size: .
V: TRBV6-5
J: TRBJ2-2

CDR3: ASSAGDSPWTNEKLF
size: .
V: TRBV7-9
J: TRBJ1-4

CDR3: ASSLEGGIITGELF
size: .
V: TRBV11-2
J: TRBJ2-2

CDR3: ASSLNTGGYEKLF
size: .
V: TRBV5-1
J: TRBJ1-4

CDR3: ASSVTGGVPYEQY
size: .
V: TRBV28
J: TRBJ2-7

CDR3: ASTLELSSYEQY
size: .
V: TRBV4-1
J: TRBJ2-7

CDR3: ASTPQREASEQY
size: .
V: TRBV6-1
J: TRBJ2-7

CDR3: ASRTSGGKDTQY
size: .
V: TRBV10-2
J: TRBJ2-3

CDR3: ASSFRTSGTAFSYEQY
size: .
V: TRBV27
J: TRBJ2-7

CDR3: ASSKLRREKDTGELF
size: .
V: TRBV13
J: TRBJ2-2

CDR3: ASSLAPVGTNEKLF
size: few
V: TRBV5-1
J: TRBJ1-4

CDR3: ASSTGGVLGNIQY
size: .
V: TRBV28
J: TRBJ2-4

CDR3: ASSKRLADQETQY
size: .
V: TRBV19
J: TRBJ2-5

CDR3: ASSQGTGELF
size: .
V: TRBV4-3
J: .

CDR3: ASSFTSGLTKSYNEQF
size: .
V: TRBV5-1
J: TRBJ2-1

CDR3: ASRPQGFPGELF
size: .
V: TRBV19
J: TRBJ2-2

CDR3: ASRRQGSSYEQY
size: .
V: TRBV7-9
J: TRBJ2-7

CDR3: ASSQAPAGGNEQY
size: .
V: TRBV4-2
J: TRBJ2-7

CDR3: ASSSAYEQY
size: once
V: TRBV7-9
J: TRBJ2-7

CDR3: ASSIGTSVHEQY
size: .
V: TRBV6-5
J: TRBJ2-7

CDR3: ASRSGTSGSIEQF
size: .
V: TRBV5-4
J: TRBJ2-1

CDR3: AWSVGLYNSPLH
size: .
V: TRBV30
J: TRBJ1-6

CDR3: ASSPGQGGGARELF
size: .
V: TRBV5-4
J: TRBJ2-2

CDR3: ASSLLGGRDSPLH
size: .
V: TRBV7-9
J: TRBJ1-6

CDR3: ASSLLGARPQH
size: .
V: TRBV5-1
J: TRBJ1-5

CDR3: ASSSRGEETQY
size: .
V: TRBV9
J: TRBJ2-5

CDR3: SVALGQDGYT
size: .
V: TRBV29-1
J: TRBJ1-2

CDR3: ASTTRDRGMDEQF
size: .
V: TRBV2
J: TRBJ2-1

CDR3: ASSPRREGDTQY
size: .
V: TRBV18
J: TRBJ2-3

CDR3: ASSFRAQDTQY
size: .
V: TRBV7-9
J: TRBJ2-3

CDR3: ASSYGVAASYNEQF
size: .
V: TRBV6-5
J: TRBJ2-1

CDR3: ASRPQTGGILPNSPLH
size: .
V: TRBV28
J: TRBJ1-6

CDR3: ASSLGAGGLYEQY
size: .
V: TRBV7-8
J: TRBJ2-7

CDR3: ASSGLAGGGEQY
size: .
V: TRBV19
J: TRBJ2-7

CDR3: ASSYSGQGPQETQY
size: .
V: TRBV6-5
J: TRBJ2-5

CDR3: ASSVGSGGQETQY
size: .
V: TRBV9
J: TRBJ2-5

CDR3: ASGGQNYVDGYT
size: few
V: TRBV5-1
J: TRBJ1-2

CDR3: ASSPGTGNTEAF
size: .
V: TRBV5-4
J: TRBJ1-1

CDR3: ASKRLAGNTDTQY
size: once
V: TRBV6-1
J: TRBJ2-3

CDR3: ASSPGGWNEQY
size: .
V: TRBV27
J: TRBJ2-7